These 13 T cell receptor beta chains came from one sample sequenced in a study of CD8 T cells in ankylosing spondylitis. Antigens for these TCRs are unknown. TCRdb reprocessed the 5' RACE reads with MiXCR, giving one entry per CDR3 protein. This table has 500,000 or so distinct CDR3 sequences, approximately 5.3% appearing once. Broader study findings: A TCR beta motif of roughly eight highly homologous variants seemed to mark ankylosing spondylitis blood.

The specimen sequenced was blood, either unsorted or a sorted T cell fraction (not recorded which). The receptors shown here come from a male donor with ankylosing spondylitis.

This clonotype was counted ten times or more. The CDR3 is CASRSLGLAGETQYF. CDR3 in DNA: TGTGCCAGCAGGTCCCTGGGACTAGCGGGAGAGACCCAGTACTTC. The rearrangement uses TRBV7-9 and TRBJ2-5; TRBD2 aligns across 12 bases. CDR3 size: 15 residues. Germline assignment: CDR1 SEHNR and CDR2 FQNEAQ (reference sequence). V lost 6 bases, J lost 4 bases, and 6 bases stayed unmatched.

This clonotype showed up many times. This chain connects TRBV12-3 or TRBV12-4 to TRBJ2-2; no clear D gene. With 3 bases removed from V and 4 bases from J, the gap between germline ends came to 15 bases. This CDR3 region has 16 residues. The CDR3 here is CASSFYSLKGTGELFF. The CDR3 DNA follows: TGTGCCAGCAGTTTCTACAGTTTAAAAGGCACCGGGGAGCTGTTTTTT.

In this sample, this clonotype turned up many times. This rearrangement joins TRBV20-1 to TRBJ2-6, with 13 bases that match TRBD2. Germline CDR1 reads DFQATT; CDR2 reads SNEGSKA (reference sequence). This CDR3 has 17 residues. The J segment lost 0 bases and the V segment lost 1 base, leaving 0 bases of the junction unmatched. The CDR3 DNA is TGCAGTGCTAGAGGGACTAGCGGGAGCTCTGGGGCCAACGTCCTGACTTTC. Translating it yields CSARGTSGSSGANVLTF.

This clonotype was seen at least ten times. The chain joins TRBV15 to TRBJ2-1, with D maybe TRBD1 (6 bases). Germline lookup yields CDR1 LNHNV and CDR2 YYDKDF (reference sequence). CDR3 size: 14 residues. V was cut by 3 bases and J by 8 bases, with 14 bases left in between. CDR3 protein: CATSSPGEKDEQFF. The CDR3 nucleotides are TGTGCCACCAGCAGCCCAGGGGAAAAGGATGAGCAGTTCTTC.

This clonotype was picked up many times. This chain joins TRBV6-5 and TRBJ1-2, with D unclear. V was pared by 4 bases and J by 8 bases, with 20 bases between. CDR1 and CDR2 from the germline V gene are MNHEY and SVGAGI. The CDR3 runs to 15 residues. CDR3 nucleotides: TGTGCCAGCAGTTTTAGTTTCCGTATGCCGTTAGGCTACACCTTC. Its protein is CASSFSFRMPLGYTF.

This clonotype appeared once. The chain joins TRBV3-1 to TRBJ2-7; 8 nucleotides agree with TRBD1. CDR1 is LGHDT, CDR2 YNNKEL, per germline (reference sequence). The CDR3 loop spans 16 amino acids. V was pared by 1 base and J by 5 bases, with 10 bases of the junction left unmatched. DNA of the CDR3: TGTGCCAGCAGCCAAGGGTTCGGACAGGGTTACAACGAGCAGTACTTC. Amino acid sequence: CASSQGFGQGYNEQYF.

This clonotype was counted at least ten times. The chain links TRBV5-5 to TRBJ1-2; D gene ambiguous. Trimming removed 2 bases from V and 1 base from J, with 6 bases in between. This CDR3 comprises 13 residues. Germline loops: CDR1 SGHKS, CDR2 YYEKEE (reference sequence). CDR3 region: CASSFNHNYGYTF. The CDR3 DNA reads TGTGCCAGCAGCTTTAATCATAACTATGGCTACACCTTC.

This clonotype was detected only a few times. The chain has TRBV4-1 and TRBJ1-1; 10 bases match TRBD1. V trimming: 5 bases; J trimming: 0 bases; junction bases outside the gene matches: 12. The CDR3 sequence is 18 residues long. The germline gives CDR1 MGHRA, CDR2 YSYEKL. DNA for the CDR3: TGCGCCAGCAGCATAACCCCCGGGACAGGGGTCCTGAACACTGAAGCTTTCTTT. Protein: CASSITPGTGVLNTEAFF.

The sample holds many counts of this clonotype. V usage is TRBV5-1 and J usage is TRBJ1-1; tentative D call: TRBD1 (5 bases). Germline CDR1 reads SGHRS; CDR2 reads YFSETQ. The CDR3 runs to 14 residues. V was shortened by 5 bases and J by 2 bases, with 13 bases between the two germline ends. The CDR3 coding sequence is TGCGCCAGCAGATCGGGACGGCTCAACACTGAAGCTTTCTTT. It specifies CASRSGRLNTEAFF. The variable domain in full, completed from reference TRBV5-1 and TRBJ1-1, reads KAGVTQTPRYLIKTRGQQVTLSCSPISGHRSVSWYQQTPGQGLQFLFEYFSETQRNKGNFPGRFSGRQFSNSRSEMNVSTLELGDSALYLCASRSGRLNTEAFFGQGTRLTVV.

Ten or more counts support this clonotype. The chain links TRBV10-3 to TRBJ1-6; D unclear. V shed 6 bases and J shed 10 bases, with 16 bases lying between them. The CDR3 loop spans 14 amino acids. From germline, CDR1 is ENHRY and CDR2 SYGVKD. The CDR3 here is CAIRDSGVNSPLHF. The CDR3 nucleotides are TGTGCCATCAGAGACTCGGGAGTAAACTCACCCCTCCACTTT.

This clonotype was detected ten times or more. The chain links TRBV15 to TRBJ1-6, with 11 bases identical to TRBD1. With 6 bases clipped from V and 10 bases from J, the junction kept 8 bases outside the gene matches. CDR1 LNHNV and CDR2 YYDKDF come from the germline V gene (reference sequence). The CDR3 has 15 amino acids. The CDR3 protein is CATREDRGLGSPLHF. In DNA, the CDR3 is TGTGCCACCAGGGAGGACAGGGGGCTAGGGTCACCCCTCCACTTT.

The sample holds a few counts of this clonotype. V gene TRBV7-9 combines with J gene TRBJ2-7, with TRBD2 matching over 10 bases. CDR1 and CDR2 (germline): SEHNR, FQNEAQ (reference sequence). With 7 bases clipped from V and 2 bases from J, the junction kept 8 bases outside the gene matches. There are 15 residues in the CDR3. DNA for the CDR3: TGTGCCAGCATCGGCCGGACTAGCGGTACCTACGAGCAGTACTTC. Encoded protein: CASIGRTSGTYEQYF.

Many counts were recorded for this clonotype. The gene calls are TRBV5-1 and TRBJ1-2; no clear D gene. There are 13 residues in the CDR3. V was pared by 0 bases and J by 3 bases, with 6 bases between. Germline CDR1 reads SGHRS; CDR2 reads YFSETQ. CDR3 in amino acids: CASSLALDYGYTF. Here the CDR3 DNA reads TGCGCCAGCAGCTTGGCACTCGACTATGGCTACACCTTC.